One and the same sample provided the 29 T cell receptor beta chains below, sequenced in a study of blood T cell repertoires in COVID-19. The method was immunoSEQ multiplex PCR; TCRdb's version includes in-frame clones alone and lacks a portion of them. The sample lists over 50,000 clones, 75% to 95% occurring once. The sample taken for sequencing was peripheral blood. The receptors were gathered from a man in his fifties or sixties with active COVID-19.

The chain uses TRBV7-9 and TRBJ1-1, with a weak D call TRBD1 (5 bases). Germline CDR1 is SEHNR and CDR2 is FQNEAQ (reference sequence). The CDR3 covers 14 residues. V lost 3 bases and J lost 1, with 9 bases in between. This CDR3 is CASSLDGGNTEAFF. CDR3 bases: TGTGCCAGCAGCTTGGACGGGGGGAACACTGAAGCTTTCTTT.

J is TRBJ2-3 and V is TRBV7-2, with 7 bases identical to TRBD1. Germline CDR1 reads SGHTA; CDR2 reads FQGNSA. CDR3 length: 14 residues. Germline trimming cut 3 bases from V and 1 base from J; bases unmatched to any gene: 1. CDR3 region: CASSFGTGTDTQYF. In nucleotides, the CDR3 is TGTGCCAGCAGCTTCGGGACAGGCACAGATACGCAGTATTTT. Filled out from reference TRBV7-2 and TRBJ2-3, the complete variable domain reads GAGVSQSPSNKVTEKGKDVELRCDPISGHTALYWYRQSLGQGLEFLIYFQGNSAPDKSGLPSDRFSAERTGGSVSTLTIQRTQQEDSAVYLCASSFGTGTDTQYFGPGTRLTVL.

V usage is TRBV7-9 and J usage is TRBJ1-2; D uncertain. This CDR3 is 12 amino acids long. V shed 5 bases and J shed 3 bases, with 7 bases lying between them. CDR1 SEHNR and CDR2 FQNEAQ come from the germline V gene (reference sequence). CDR3 DNA sequence: TGTGCCAGCAGCGCTCAGGACTATGGCTACACCTTC. Translating it yields CASSAQDYGYTF.

This sequence joins TRBV5-1 and TRBJ2-3, with TRBD2 matching 8 bases. Germline CDR1 SGHRS, CDR2 YFSETQ. The CDR3 extends over 17 amino acids. The ends lost 5 bases at V and 2 bases at J; junction bases unmatched: 13. The CDR3 DNA reads as TGCGCCAGCAGTCCAGCCGGGACTAGTACAATCACAGATACGCAGTATTTT. This codes for CASSPAGTSTITDTQYF.

The J gene is TRBJ2-2, the V gene TRBV10-3; 10 bases match TRBD1. This CDR3 contains 16 residues. Germline-derived CDR1 and CDR2 are ENHRY and SYGVKD. V shed 4 bases and J 0 bases; nucleotides not matched to a gene: 2. The CDR3, as DNA: TGTGCCATCAGTGGGGGACAGGGGCCGAACACCGGGGAGCTGTTTTTT. Amino acid sequence: CAISGGQGPNTGELFF.

The genes are TRBV5-5 and TRBJ2-1; D might be TRBD2 (6 bases). The CDR3 length is 17 residues. V was trimmed by 3 bases and J by 7 bases, leaving 23 bases between them. Per the germline V gene, CDR1 is SGHKS and CDR2 is YYEKEE (reference sequence). This chain's CDR3 is CASSSSDSGYVGNEQFF. The CDR3 coding sequence is TGTGCCAGCAGCTCGAGTGATAGCGGTTACGTCGGGAATGAGCAGTTCTTC.

V and J are TRBV7-2 and TRBJ2-1; TRBD2 matches 11 bases. The CDR3 length is 19 residues. Germline V lookup: CDR1 SGHTA, CDR2 FQGNSA. The V and J ends lost 2 bases and 7 bases, in that order; junction bases with no gene match: 16. CDR3 in DNA: TGTGCCAGCAGCTTACTTCCCCTGGTAGGACTAGCGGGCGTTAATGAGCAGTTCTTC. Translated: CASSLLPLVGLAGVNEQFF.

The chain joins TRBV7-8 to TRBJ2-7, with D perhaps TRBD1 (5 bases). Germline V gene lookup returns CDR1 SGHVS and CDR2 FQNEAQ. The CDR3 has 14 amino acids. The V end lost 6 bases, the J end lost 7 bases, and 19 bases lay between the germline ends. CDR3 coding DNA: TGTGCCAGCAGTGCCACGGGCAGGGCTCAGGAGCAGTACTTC. Translated: CASSATGRAQEQYF.

The rearrangement links TRBV10-2 to TRBJ2-5; 7 bases align to TRBD1. This CDR3 region has 13 residues. The J segment lost 3 bases and the V segment lost 8 bases, leaving 6 bases of the junction unmatched. Germline loops: CDR1 WSHSY, CDR2 SAAADI. CDR3 nucleotide sequence: TGCGCCAGCCTGGGACAGAAGGAAGAGACCCAGTACTTC. Translated: CASLGQKEETQYF.

The V gene is TRBV3-1 (or the pseudogene TRBV3-2), the J gene TRBJ2-3, with 9 bases fitting TRBD2. After removal of 6 bases from V and 2 bases from J, the junction contained 9 bases not matched to a gene. Germline V gene sequence: CDR1 LGHDT, CDR2 YNNKEL (reference sequence). This CDR3 region has 16 residues. The chain's CDR3 is CASSPWGTSTTDTQYF. The CDR3 region has the DNA TGTGCCAGCAGTCCTTGGGGGACTAGCACCACAGATACGCAGTATTTT.

V usage is TRBV2 and J usage is TRBJ2-3; TRBD2 matches at 8 bases. V gave up 2 bases and J gave up 5 bases; unmatched junction bases: 9. Looked up from germline, CDR1 is SNHLY and CDR2 is FYNNEI. This CDR3 contains 16 residues. CDR3 residues: CASSEIVSGGVDTQYF. In DNA, the CDR3 is TGTGCCAGCAGTGAAATCGTCAGCGGGGGAGTAGATACGCAGTATTTT.

The chain has TRBV28 and TRBJ2-5; 10 bases agree with TRBD1. CDR3 size: 14 residues. Trimming cost V 7 bases and J 4 bases; bases outside gene matches: 6. Germline-derived CDR1 and CDR2 are MDHEN and SYDVKM. In nucleotides, the CDR3 is TGTGCCAGCATTCTCGGACAGGGGGTAGAGACCCAGTACTTC. Protein: CASILGQGVETQYF.

The V and J genes are TRBV7-2 and TRBJ2-5, with TRBD2 identical over 8 bases. CDR1 is SGHTA, CDR2 FQGNSA, per germline. This CDR3 comprises 16 residues. V lost 1 base and J lost 5; bases outside the gene matches: 9. The CDR3 sequence: CASSLVAGGRGETQYF. The CDR3 DNA reads as TGTGCCAGCAGCTTAGTTGCGGGGGGCCGTGGGGAGACCCAGTACTTC.

This chain connects TRBV28 to TRBJ2-1, with D perhaps matching TRBD1 (7 bases). The length of the CDR3 is 15 residues. The germline V gene has CDR1 MDHEN and CDR2 SYDVKM. V lost 7 bases, J lost 7 bases, and 20 bases lay in between. CDR3 sequence reads: CASITLGQGGNEQFF. The CDR3 DNA reads as TGTGCCAGCATTACTCTCGGGCAGGGGGGAAATGAGCAGTTCTTC.

The chain uses TRBV7-9 and TRBJ1-3, with D possibly being TRBD1 (5 bases). The CDR3 totals 14 residues. V was shortened by 5 bases and J by 4 bases, with 12 bases between the two germline ends. Germline CDR1 reads SEHNR; CDR2 reads FQNEAQ (reference sequence). CDR3 region: CASSPRWTGNTIYF. In DNA form, the CDR3 reads TGTGCCAGCAGCCCCCGTTGGACAGGAAACACCATATATTTT.

The V and J genes are TRBV28 and TRBJ2-1; 14 nucleotides align to TRBD2. The CDR3 has 14 amino acids. V lost 7 bases and J lost 8; bases outside the gene matches: 4. Germline lookup yields CDR1 MDHEN and CDR2 SYDVKM. CDR3 in amino acids: CASIRTSGRYEQFF. CDR3 DNA: TGTGCCAGCATTAGGACTAGCGGGAGGTATGAGCAGTTCTTC.

The chain employs TRBV2 and TRBJ2-3, with 9 bases identical to TRBD2. V trimming: 8 bases; J trimming: 1 base; junction bases outside the gene matches: 7. CDR3 size: 15 residues. Germline CDR1 is SNHLY and CDR2 is FYNNEI. CDR3 protein: CASGGRTSGTDTQYF. The DNA for the CDR3 is TGTGCCAGCGGGGGTAGGACTAGCGGCACAGATACGCAGTATTTT.

V usage is TRBV7-2 and J usage is TRBJ2-1, with TRBD2 matching 8 bases. The CDR3 runs to 15 residues. CDR1 SGHTA and CDR2 FQGNSA come from the germline V gene. Trimming cost V 6 bases and J 4 bases; bases outside gene matches: 8. CDR3: CASSYPSGSYNEQFF. DNA for the CDR3: TGTGCCAGCAGTTACCCGAGCGGGAGTTACAATGAGCAGTTCTTC. The variable domain in full, with the rest retrieved from reference TRBV7-2 and TRBJ2-1, is GAGVSQSPSNKVTEKGKDVELRCDPISGHTALYWYRQSLGQGLEFLIYFQGNSAPDKSGLPSDRFSAERTGGSVSTLTIQRTQQEDSAVYLCASSYPSGSYNEQFFGPGTRLTVL.

The chain uses TRBV5-6 and TRBJ2-5, with D maybe TRBD1 (6 bases). With 0 bases removed from V and 4 bases from J, the gap between germline ends came to 16 bases. The length of the CDR3 is 16 residues. Germline CDR1 reads SGHDT; CDR2 reads YYEEEE. CDR3 in DNA: TGTGCCAGCAGCTTGGCCCTAGGTACAGGGCCAGAGACCCAGTACTTC. It is translated as CASSLALGTGPETQYF. Complete variable domain (other parts from reference TRBV5-6 and TRBJ2-5): DAGVTQSPTHLIKTRGQQVTLRCSPKSGHDTVSWYQQALGQGPQFIFQYYEEEERQRGNFPDRFSGHQFPNYSSELNVNALLLGDSALYLCASSLALGTGPETQYFGPGTRLLVL.

This chain joins TRBV7-8 and TRBJ1-5; 9 nucleotides align to TRBD1. V lost 4 bases and J lost 4; bases outside the gene matches: 5. Germline V gives CDR1 SGHVS, CDR2 FQNEAQ. This CDR3 is built from 15 residues. Written as DNA, the CDR3 is TGTGCCAGCAGCTCCGCCGGGACAGGGAATCAGCCCCAGCATTTT. Translated, it gives CASSSAGTGNQPQHF.

The chain carries TRBV5-1 and TRBJ1-1; 7 nucleotides align to TRBD1. Germline V gene data show CDR1 as SGHRS and CDR2 as YFSETQ. There are 14 residues in the CDR3. V lost 1 base, J lost 1 base, and 1 base stayed unmatched. This CDR3 reads CASSLNRGNTEAFF. In nucleotides, the CDR3 is TGCGCCAGCAGCTTGAACAGGGGGAACACTGAAGCTTTCTTT.

This clone was detected only once. V and J are TRBV11-2 and TRBJ2-3; 8 bases match TRBD2. This CDR3 region has 14 residues. With 9 bases clipped from V and 6 bases from J, the junction kept 11 bases outside the gene matches. Germline assignment: CDR1 SGHAT and CDR2 FQNNGV. The CDR3 DNA sequence: TGTGCCAGTTCCGGGACTAGGGGGGCCGATACGCAGTATTTT. This codes for CASSGTRGADTQYF.

The gene calls are TRBV6-5 and TRBJ2-3; D possibly corresponds to TRBD2 (5 bases). The germline gives CDR1 MNHEY, CDR2 SVGAGI. Trimming left V 4 bases short and J 5 bases short, with 16 bases between. CDR3 size: 15 residues. The CDR3 DNA sequence: TGTGCCAGCAGTTCGACCCAGAGGGTCATAGATACGCAGTATTTT. Protein: CASSSTQRVIDTQYF.

The chain uses TRBV19 and TRBJ2-4; D possibly corresponds to TRBD2 (6 bases). This CDR3 region has 14 residues. V lost 0 bases, J lost 6 bases, and 9 bases lay in between. CDR1 and CDR2 (germline): LNHDA, SQIVND (reference sequence). The CDR3 DNA follows: TGTGCCAGTAGTATAGATTGGGGAGGAAACATTCAGTACTTC. It yields the protein CASSIDWGGNIQYF.

The chain is built from TRBV7-2 and TRBJ2-5; 9 nucleotides agree with TRBD2. CDR1 SGHTA and CDR2 FQGNSA come from the germline V gene. The ends lost 1 base at V and 6 bases at J; junction bases unmatched: 9. The CDR3 is 16 amino acids. The CDR3 sequence: CASSLGISGSFKTQYF. Written as DNA, the CDR3 is TGTGCCAGCAGCTTAGGAATTAGCGGGAGTTTTAAGACCCAGTACTTC.

This chain joins TRBV6-1 and TRBJ1-5, with D possibly being TRBD1 (5 bases). V lost 3 bases, J lost 6 bases, and 15 bases lay in between. Germline CDR1 reads MNHNS; CDR2 reads SASEGT. The CDR3 is made up of 15 amino acids. CDR3 residues: CASSESGRVSQPQHF. The CDR3 DNA sequence: TGTGCCAGCAGTGAGTCGGGCAGGGTGAGTCAGCCCCAGCATTTT.

The count of this clone is one. This chain links TRBV4-1 with TRBJ2-7; D may be TRBD1 (6 bases). Germline V CDR1 and CDR2: MGHRA, YSYEKL. The CDR3 runs 14 residues. V was clipped by 0 bases and J by 2 bases, with 8 bases between them. For the CDR3, the DNA is TGCGCCAGCAGCCAAGACCCAGGGGCCTACGAGCAGTACTTC. Translated: CASSQDPGAYEQYF.

This clone showed up just a few times. The chain is built from TRBV4-1 and TRBJ2-1; 7 nucleotides agree with TRBD1. V lost 1 base, J lost 7 bases, and 7 bases stayed unmatched. In germline, CDR1 is MGHRA, CDR2 YSYEKL. This CDR3 contains 15 residues. CDR3 sequence reads: CASSQGNRGRNEQFF. CDR3 DNA: TGCGCCAGCAGCCAAGGGAACAGGGGCAGGAATGAGCAGTTCTTC.

The CDR3 DNA is TGCAGTGCTAGTGATCCCCAGTTCGGGGGGGATACGCAGTATTTT. As protein: CSASDPQFGGDTQYF. The chain has TRBV20-1 and TRBJ2-3; 7 positions match TRBD2. CDR1 DFQATT and CDR2 SNEGSKA come from the germline V gene (reference sequence). This CDR3 contains 15 residues. Unmatched junction bases numbered 12, after V lost 3 bases and J lost 6 bases.